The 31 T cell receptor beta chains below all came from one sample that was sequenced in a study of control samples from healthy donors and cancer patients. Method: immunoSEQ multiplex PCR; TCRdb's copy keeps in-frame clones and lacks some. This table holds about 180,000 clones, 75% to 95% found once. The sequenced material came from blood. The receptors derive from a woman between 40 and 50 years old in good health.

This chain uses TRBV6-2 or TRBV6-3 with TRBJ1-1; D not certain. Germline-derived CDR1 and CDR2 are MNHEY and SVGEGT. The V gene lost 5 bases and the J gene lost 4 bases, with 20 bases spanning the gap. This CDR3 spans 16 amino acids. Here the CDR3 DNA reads TGTGCCAGCAGTGATCCATCAAGCCCCCGAATCACTGAAGCTTTCTTT. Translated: CASSDPSSPRITEAFF.

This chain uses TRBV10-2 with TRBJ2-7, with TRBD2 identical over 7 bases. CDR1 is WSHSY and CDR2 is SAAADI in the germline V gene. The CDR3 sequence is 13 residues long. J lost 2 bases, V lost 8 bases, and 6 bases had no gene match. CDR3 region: CASGWGGTYEQYF. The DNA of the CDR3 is TGCGCCAGCGGCTGGGGAGGGACCTACGAGCAGTACTTC.

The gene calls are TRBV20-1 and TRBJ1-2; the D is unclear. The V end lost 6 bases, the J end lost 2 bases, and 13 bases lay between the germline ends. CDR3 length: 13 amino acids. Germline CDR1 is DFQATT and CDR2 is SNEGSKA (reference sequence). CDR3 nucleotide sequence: TGCAGTGCAAGTGGACGGACGAACTATGGCTACACCTTC. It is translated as CSASGRTNYGYTF.

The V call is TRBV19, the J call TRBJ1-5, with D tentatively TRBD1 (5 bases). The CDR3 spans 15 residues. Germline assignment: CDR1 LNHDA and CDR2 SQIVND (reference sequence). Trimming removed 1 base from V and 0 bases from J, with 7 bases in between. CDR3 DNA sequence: TGTGCCAGTAGTATAGTGGGGGTTAGCAATCAGCCCCAGCATTTT. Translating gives CASSIVGVSNQPQHF. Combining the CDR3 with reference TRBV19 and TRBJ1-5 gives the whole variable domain DGGITQSPKYLFRKEGQNVTLSCEQNLNHDAMYWYRQDPGQGLRLIYYSQIVNDFQKGDIAEGYSVSREKKESFPLTVTSAQKNPTAFYLCASSIVGVSNQPQHFGDGTRLSIL.

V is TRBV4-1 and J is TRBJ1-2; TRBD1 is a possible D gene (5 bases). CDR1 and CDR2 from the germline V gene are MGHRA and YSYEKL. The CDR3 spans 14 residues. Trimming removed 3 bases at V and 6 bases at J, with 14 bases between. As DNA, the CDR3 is TGCGCCAGCAGCCACGAGGGGCGTTCTGATGGCTACACCTTC. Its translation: CASSHEGRSDGYTF.

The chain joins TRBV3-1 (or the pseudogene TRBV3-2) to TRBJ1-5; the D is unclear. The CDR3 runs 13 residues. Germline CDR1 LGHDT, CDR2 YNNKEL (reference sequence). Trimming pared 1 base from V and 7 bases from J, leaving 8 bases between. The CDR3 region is CASSQGAGQPQHF. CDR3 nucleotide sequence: TGTGCCAGCAGCCAAGGGGCAGGACAGCCCCAGCATTTT.

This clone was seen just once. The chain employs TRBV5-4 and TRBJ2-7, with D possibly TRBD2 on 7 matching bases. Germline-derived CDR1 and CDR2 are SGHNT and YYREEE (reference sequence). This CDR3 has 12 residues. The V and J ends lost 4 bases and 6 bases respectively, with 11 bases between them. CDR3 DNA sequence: TGTGCCAGCAGCCCGGGGGGCGTCGAGCAGTACTTC. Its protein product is CASSPGGVEQYF.

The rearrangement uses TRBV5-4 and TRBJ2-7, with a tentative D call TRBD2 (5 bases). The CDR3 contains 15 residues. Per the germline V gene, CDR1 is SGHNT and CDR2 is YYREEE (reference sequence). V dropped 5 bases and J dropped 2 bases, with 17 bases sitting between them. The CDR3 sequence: CASSFDGGSTYEQYF. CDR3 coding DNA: TGTGCCAGCAGTTTTGATGGAGGCAGCACCTACGAGCAGTACTTC.

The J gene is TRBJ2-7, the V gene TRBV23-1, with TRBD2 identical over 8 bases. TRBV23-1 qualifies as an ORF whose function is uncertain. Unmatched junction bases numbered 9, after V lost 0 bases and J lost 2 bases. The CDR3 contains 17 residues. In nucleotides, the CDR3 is TGCGCCAGCAGTCAATCAGGTGCCGGGGGGGCCCCCTACGAGCAGTACTTC. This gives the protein CASSQSGAGGAPYEQYF.

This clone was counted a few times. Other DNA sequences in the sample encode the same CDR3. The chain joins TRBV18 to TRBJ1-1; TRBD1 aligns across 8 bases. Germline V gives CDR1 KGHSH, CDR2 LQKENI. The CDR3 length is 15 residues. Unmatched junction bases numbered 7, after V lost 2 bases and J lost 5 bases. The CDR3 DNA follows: TGTGCCAGCTCACCAGGGCAGGGGGCAGGTACTGAAGCTTTCTTT. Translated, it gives CASSPGQGAGTEAFF.

CDR3 nucleotide sequence: TGTGCCAGCAGCTTAATGCCAGGTCCCCTCCCCTACGAGCAGTACTTC. Protein sequence: CASSLMPGPLPYEQYF. The V gene is TRBV7-6, the J gene TRBJ2-7; no reliable D call. The germline V gene encodes CDR1 SGHVS and CDR2 FNYEAQ. The V and J ends lost 2 bases and 2 bases respectively, with 16 bases between them. This CDR3 contains 16 residues.

CDR3 nucleotide sequence: TGTGCCACCGCCCGGGGGGACGGGATCGAGACCCAGTACTTC. Amino acid sequence: CATARGDGIETQYF. V gene TRBV6-5 combines with J gene TRBJ2-5, with TRBD2 identical over 7 bases. Germline trimming cut 10 bases from V and 5 bases from J; bases unmatched to any gene: 13. Per germline, CDR1 MNHEY and CDR2 SVGAGI. The CDR3 has 14 residues.

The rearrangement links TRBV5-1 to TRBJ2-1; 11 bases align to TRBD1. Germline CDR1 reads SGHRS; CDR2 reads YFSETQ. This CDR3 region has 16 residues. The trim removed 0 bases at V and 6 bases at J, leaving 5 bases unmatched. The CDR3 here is CASSLVSGTGGNEQFF. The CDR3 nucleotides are TGCGCCAGCAGCTTGGTAAGCGGGACAGGGGGCAATGAGCAGTTCTTC.

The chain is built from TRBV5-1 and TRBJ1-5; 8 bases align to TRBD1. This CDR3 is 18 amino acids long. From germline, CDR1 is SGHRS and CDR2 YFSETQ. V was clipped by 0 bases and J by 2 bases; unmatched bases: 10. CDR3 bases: TGCGCCAGCAGCTTGGGTATTGGAGACAGGGGAGGCAATCAGCCCCAGCATTTT. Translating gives CASSLGIGDRGGNQPQHF.

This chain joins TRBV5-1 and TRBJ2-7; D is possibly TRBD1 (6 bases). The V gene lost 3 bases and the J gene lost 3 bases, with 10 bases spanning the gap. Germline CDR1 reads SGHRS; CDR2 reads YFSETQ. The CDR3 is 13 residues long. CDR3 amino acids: CASSSDSNYEQYF. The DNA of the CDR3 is TGCGCCAGCAGCTCGGACAGTAACTACGAGCAGTACTTC.

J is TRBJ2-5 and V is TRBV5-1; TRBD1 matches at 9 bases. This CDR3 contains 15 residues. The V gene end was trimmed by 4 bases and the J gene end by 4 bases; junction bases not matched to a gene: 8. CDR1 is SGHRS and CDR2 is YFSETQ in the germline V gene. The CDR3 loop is CASSKGQGAAETQYF. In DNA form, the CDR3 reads TGCGCCAGCAGCAAGGGACAGGGTGCGGCAGAGACCCAGTACTTC.

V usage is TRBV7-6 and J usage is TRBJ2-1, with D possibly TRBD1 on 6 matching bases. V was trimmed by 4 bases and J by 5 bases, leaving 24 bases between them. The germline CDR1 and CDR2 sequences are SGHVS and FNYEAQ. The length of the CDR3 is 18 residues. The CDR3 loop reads CASSSGLTGFVGNNEQFF. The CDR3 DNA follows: TGTGCCAGCAGCTCAGGGCTTACAGGGTTTGTGGGCAACAATGAGCAGTTCTTC.

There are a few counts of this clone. The DNA of the CDR3 is TGTGCCAGCAGCTCAGACTACGAGCAGTACTTC. This codes for CASSSDYEQYF. This chain uses TRBV7-6 with TRBJ2-7, with unresolved D. The V gene's germline CDR1 is SGHVS and CDR2 FNYEAQ. The CDR3 runs to 11 residues. The germline V and J ends were trimmed by 4 bases and 3 bases, with 4 bases remaining between them.

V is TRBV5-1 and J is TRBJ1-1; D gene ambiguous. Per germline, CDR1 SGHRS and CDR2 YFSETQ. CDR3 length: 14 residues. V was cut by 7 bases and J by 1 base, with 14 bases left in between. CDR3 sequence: CASGPSVSNTEAFF. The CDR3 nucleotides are TGCGCCAGCGGCCCCAGTGTTTCGAACACTGAAGCTTTCTTT.

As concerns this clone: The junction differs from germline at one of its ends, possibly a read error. CDR3 protein: CASSLTRDHSPLHF. Written as DNA, the CDR3 is TGTGCCAGCAGCCTAACCCGGGACCATTCACCCCTCCACTTT. The chain carries TRBV7-3 and TRBJ1-6; tentative D call: TRBD1 (5 bases). The CDR3 length is 14 residues. Per germline, CDR1 SGHTA and CDR2 FQGTGA.

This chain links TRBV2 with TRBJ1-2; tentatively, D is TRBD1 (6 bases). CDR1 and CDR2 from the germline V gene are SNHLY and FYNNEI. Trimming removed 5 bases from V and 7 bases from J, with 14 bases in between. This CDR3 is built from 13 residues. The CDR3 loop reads CASSMHREGGYTF. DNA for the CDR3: TGTGCCAGCAGTATGCACAGGGAGGGTGGCTACACCTTC. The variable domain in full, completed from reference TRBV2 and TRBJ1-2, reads EPEVTQTPSHQVTQMGQEVILRCVPISNHLYFYWYRQILGQKVEFLVSFYNNEISEKSEIFDDQFSVERPDGSNFTLKIRSTKLEDSAMYFCASSMHREGGYTFGSGTRLTVV.

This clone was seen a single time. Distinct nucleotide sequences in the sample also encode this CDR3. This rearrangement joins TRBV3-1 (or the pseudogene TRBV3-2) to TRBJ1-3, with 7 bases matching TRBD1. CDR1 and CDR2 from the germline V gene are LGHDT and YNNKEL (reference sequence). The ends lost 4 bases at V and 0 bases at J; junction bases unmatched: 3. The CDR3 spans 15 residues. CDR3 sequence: CASSPGTASGNTIYF. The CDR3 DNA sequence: TGTGCCAGCAGCCCCGGGACAGCCTCTGGAAACACCATATATTTT.

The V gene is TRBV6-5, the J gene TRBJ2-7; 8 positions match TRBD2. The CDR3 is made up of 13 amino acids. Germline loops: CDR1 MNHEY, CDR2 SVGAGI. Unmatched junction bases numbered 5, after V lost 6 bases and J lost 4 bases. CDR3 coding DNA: TGTGCCAGCAGCCACGGGACTAGATACGAGCAGTACTTC. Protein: CASSHGTRYEQYF.

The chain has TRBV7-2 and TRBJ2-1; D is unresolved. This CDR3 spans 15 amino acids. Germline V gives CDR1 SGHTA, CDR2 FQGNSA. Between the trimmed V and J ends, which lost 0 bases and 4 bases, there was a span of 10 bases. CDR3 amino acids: CASSLAGSSYNEQFF. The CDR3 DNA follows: TGTGCCAGCAGCTTAGCGGGCAGTTCTTACAATGAGCAGTTCTTC.

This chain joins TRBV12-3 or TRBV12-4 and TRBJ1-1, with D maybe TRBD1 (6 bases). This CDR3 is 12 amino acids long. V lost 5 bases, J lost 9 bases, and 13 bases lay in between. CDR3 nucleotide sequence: TGTGCCAGCAGTCTTTACAGGGTTCAAGCTTTCTTT. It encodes CASSLYRVQAFF.

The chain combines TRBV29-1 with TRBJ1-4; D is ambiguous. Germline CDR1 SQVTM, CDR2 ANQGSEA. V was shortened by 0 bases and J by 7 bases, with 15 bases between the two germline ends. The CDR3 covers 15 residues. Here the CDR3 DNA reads TGCAGCGTTGAAGATCTTGCGAATTCGGGTGAAAAACTGTTTTTT. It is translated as CSVEDLANSGEKLFF.

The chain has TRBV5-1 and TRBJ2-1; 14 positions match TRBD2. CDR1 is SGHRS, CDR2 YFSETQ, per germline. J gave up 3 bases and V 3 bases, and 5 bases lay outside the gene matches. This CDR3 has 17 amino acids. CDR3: CASSWGLAGAFYNEQFF. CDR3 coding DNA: TGCGCCAGCAGCTGGGGACTAGCGGGGGCGTTCTACAATGAGCAGTTCTTC.

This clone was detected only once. The CDR3 here is CATSDGRYTGELFF. Here the CDR3 DNA reads TGTGCCACCAGTGATGGCCGATACACCGGGGAGCTGTTTTTT. V gene TRBV24-1 combines with J gene TRBJ2-2; D gene ambiguous. V was cut by 3 bases and J by 3 bases, with 7 bases left in between. Looked up from germline, CDR1 is KGHDR and CDR2 is SFDVKD. The CDR3 contains 14 residues.

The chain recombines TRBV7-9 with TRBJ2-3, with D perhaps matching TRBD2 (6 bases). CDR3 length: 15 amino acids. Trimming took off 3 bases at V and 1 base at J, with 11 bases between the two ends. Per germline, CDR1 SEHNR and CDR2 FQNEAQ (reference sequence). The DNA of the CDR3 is TGTGCCAGCAGCTTGTCGGGGGTGGGCACAGATACGCAGTATTTT. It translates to CASSLSGVGTDTQYF.

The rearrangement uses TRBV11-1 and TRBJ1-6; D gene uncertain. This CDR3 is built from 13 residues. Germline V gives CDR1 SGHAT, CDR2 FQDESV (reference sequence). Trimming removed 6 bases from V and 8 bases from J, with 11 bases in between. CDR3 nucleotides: TGTGCCAGCAGTCAAGCAGTGGATTCACCCCTCCACTTT. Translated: CASSQAVDSPLHF.

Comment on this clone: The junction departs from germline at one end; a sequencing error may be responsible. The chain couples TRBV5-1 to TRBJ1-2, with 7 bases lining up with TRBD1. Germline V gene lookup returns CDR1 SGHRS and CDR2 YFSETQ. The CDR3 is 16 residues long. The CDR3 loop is CARSAGAAGGRYGYTF. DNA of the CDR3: TGCGCCCGCAGCGCGGGGGCCGCAGGGGGGCGCTATGGCTACACCTTC.